Listed below are T cell receptor beta chains from one sample, sequenced in a study of cytomegalovirus exposure and HLA in healthy donors. TCRdb's table, derived via immunoSEQ multiplex PCR, lists solely in-frame clones and lacks some. This sample carries a few hundred thousand clones, roughly 85% of them seen once, and the ten largest clones take 0.75% to 0.85%. Sequencing was done on a sample of PBMCs. The receptor source for this set is a woman between 18 and 30 years old in good health and CMV-seronegative. Both conserved end residues are part of each CDR3. The D gene is left open where the match is weak. Where a row states a size, it is once, few, many or the class of an expanded clone; other rows omit it.

j_call: TRBJ1-1; v_call: TRBV27; clone_size: .; d_call: .; cdr3_length: 14; cdr3_nt: TGTGCCAGCAGTTTAGGCGGGCTGCCGGCTGAAGCTTTCTTT; cdr3_aa: CASSLGGLPAEAFF
j_call: TRBJ2-7; v_call: TRBV2; clone_size: .; d_call: .; cdr3_length: 14; cdr3_nt: TGTGCCAGCAGTCGCCCCGGGGGATCCTACGAGCAGTACTTC; cdr3_aa: CASSRPGGSYEQYF
j_call: TRBJ2-7; v_call: TRBV5-1; clone_size: .; d_call: TRBD1; cdr3_length: 12; cdr3_nt: TGCGCCAGCAGCTTGCAGGGGGACGAGCAGTACTTC; cdr3_aa: CASSLQGDEQYF
j_call: TRBJ2-6; v_call: TRBV19; clone_size: .; d_call: .; cdr3_length: 16; cdr3_nt: TGTGCCAGTAGTATAGACAGGCACTCTGGGGCCAACGTCCTGACTTTC; cdr3_aa: CASSIDRHSGANVLTF
j_call: TRBJ2-1; v_call: TRBV11-2; clone_size: .; d_call: TRBD2; cdr3_length: 15; cdr3_nt: TGTGCCAGCACCGAAGGGACTAGCGGGAGGGTTGGGCAGTTCTTC; cdr3_aa: CASTEGTSGRVGQFF
j_call: TRBJ2-1; v_call: TRBV30; clone_size: .; d_call: .; cdr3_length: 14; cdr3_nt: TGTGCCTGGAGCGGGGACTTCTCCTACAATGAGCAGTTCTTC; cdr3_aa: CAWSGDFSYNEQFF
j_call: TRBJ2-7; v_call: TRBV4-1; clone_size: .; d_call: .; cdr3_length: 15; cdr3_nt: TGCGCCAGCAGCCGCGCCCCCGGTGGTCTCGACGAGCAGTACTTC; cdr3_aa: CASSRAPGGLDEQYF
j_call: TRBJ2-3; v_call: TRBV6-5; clone_size: .; d_call: .; cdr3_length: 13; cdr3_nt: TGTGCCAGCAGGTCTACAGGCACAGATACGCAGTATTTT; cdr3_aa: CASRSTGTDTQYF
j_call: TRBJ2-7; v_call: TRBV28; clone_size: .; d_call: .; cdr3_length: 13; cdr3_nt: TGTGCCATGAATAGTGGGGGGTCCGACGAGCAGTACTTC; cdr3_aa: CAMNSGGSDEQYF
j_call: TRBJ2-7; v_call: TRBV5-6; clone_size: many; d_call: TRBD2; cdr3_length: 16; cdr3_nt: TGTGCCAGCAGCCCGGTGGAGCGGGAGGGCTCCTACGAGCAGTACTTC; cdr3_aa: CASSPVEREGSYEQYF
j_call: TRBJ1-5; v_call: TRBV28; clone_size: once; d_call: .; cdr3_length: 12; cdr3_nt: TGTGCCAGCAGTTCTGTAAATCAGCCCCAGCATTTT; cdr3_aa: CASSSVNQPQHF
j_call: TRBJ2-1; v_call: TRBV7-3; clone_size: .; d_call: TRBD2; cdr3_length: 16; cdr3_nt: TGTGCCAGCAGCTTAGAAGGGACTAGCGGGATGGGTGAGCAGTTCTTC; cdr3_aa: CASSLEGTSGMGEQFF
j_call: TRBJ2-1; v_call: TRBV4-2; clone_size: .; d_call: TRBD2; cdr3_length: 17; cdr3_nt: TGTGCCAGCAGCCAAACCTCTAGCGGGAGCTCCTACAATGAGCAGTTCTTC; cdr3_aa: CASSQTSSGSSYNEQFF
j_call: TRBJ2-7; v_call: TRBV6-5; clone_size: .; d_call: .; cdr3_length: 13; cdr3_nt: TGTGCCACTCAGTCGGTGGACCGCGGGGAGCAGTACTTC; cdr3_aa: CATQSVDRGEQYF
j_call: TRBJ2-5; v_call: TRBV7-8; clone_size: .; d_call: TRBD1; cdr3_length: 15; cdr3_nt: TGTGCCAGCAGCGTACAGGGGGCAGGACAAGAGACCCAGTACTTC; cdr3_aa: CASSVQGAGQETQYF
j_call: TRBJ1-2; v_call: TRBV7-2; clone_size: .; d_call: .; cdr3_length: 15; cdr3_nt: TGTGCCAGCAGCTTAGTGGCAGGCTTTAACTATGGCTACACCTTC; cdr3_aa: CASSLVAGFNYGYTF
j_call: TRBJ2-2; v_call: TRBV4-3; clone_size: .; d_call: TRBD2; cdr3_length: 16; cdr3_nt: TGCGCCAGCAGCCCTAGCCTGGCGGGAGCTCTCGGGGAGCTGTTTTTT; cdr3_aa: CASSPSLAGALGELFF
j_call: TRBJ2-1; v_call: TRBV6-1; clone_size: once; d_call: .; cdr3_length: 13; cdr3_nt: TGTGCCAGCGGGAGGGGGACCTACAATGAGCAGTTCTTC; cdr3_aa: CASGRGTYNEQFF
j_call: TRBJ2-7; v_call: TRBV6-5; clone_size: once; d_call: .; cdr3_length: 14; cdr3_nt: TGTGCCAGCAGTTACTCCCTAGGTAACTACGAGCAGTACTTC; cdr3_aa: CASSYSLGNYEQYF
j_call: TRBJ2-5; v_call: TRBV10-2; clone_size: .; d_call: .; cdr3_length: 15; cdr3_nt: TGCGCCAGCAGTGAAGGCTTTTCTAGACAAGAGACCCAGTACTTC; cdr3_aa: CASSEGFSRQETQYF
j_call: TRBJ2-7; v_call: TRBV19; clone_size: .; d_call: TRBD1; cdr3_length: 16; cdr3_nt: TGTGCCAGTAGTGTAACGGCCGGGACAGGGTCCTACGAGCAGTACTTC; cdr3_aa: CASSVTAGTGSYEQYF
j_call: TRBJ2-5; v_call: TRBV4-1; clone_size: .; d_call: TRBD2; cdr3_length: 16; cdr3_nt: TGCGCCAGCAGTCCGGGACTAGCGGGTTACCAAGAGACCCAGTACTTC; cdr3_aa: CASSPGLAGYQETQYF
j_call: TRBJ1-4; v_call: TRBV28; clone_size: .; d_call: TRBD1; cdr3_length: 14; cdr3_nt: TGTGCCAGCAGTTTTTGGGACAGGGTCGAAAAACTGTTTTTT; cdr3_aa: CASSFWDRVEKLFF
j_call: TRBJ2-5; v_call: TRBV6-5; clone_size: .; d_call: TRBD1; cdr3_length: 14; cdr3_nt: TGTGCCACCACGGCCCCGGGACAGGGAGAGACCCAGTACTTC; cdr3_aa: CATTAPGQGETQYF
j_call: TRBJ2-7; v_call: TRBV18; clone_size: .; d_call: TRBD1; cdr3_length: 16; cdr3_nt: TGTGCCAGCTCACCACCGGTGACAGGGGGTGGGTACGAGCAGTACTTC; cdr3_aa: CASSPPVTGGGYEQYF
j_call: TRBJ2-3; v_call: TRBV10-3; clone_size: .; d_call: .; cdr3_length: 19; cdr3_nt: TGTGCCATCAGTGAAGGATCCCCAGGGAATAGATTACTTACAGATACGCAGTATTTT; cdr3_aa: CAISEGSPGNRLLTDTQYF
j_call: TRBJ1-3; v_call: TRBV28; clone_size: .; d_call: .; cdr3_length: 14; cdr3_nt: TGTGCCAGCAGGGCCGACACCTCTGGAAACACCATATATTTT; cdr3_aa: CASRADTSGNTIYF
j_call: TRBJ2-2; v_call: TRBV5-1; clone_size: .; d_call: TRBD2; cdr3_length: 16; cdr3_nt: TGCGCCAGCAGCCGTACTAGCGGGGCCGAAACCGGGGAGCTGTTTTTT; cdr3_aa: CASSRTSGAETGELFF
j_call: TRBJ1-2; v_call: TRBV19; clone_size: .; d_call: .; cdr3_length: 15; cdr3_nt: TGTGCCAGTAGTCCTACTCAGGGCTATGTTAATGGCTACACCTTC; cdr3_aa: CASSPTQGYVNGYTF
j_call: TRBJ2-7; v_call: TRBV6-6; clone_size: .; d_call: TRBD2; cdr3_length: 16; cdr3_nt: TGTGCCAGCAGTGGTCTAGCGGGAGTCGGGAGCTACGAGCAGTACTTC; cdr3_aa: CASSGLAGVGSYEQYF
j_call: TRBJ1-1; v_call: TRBV28; clone_size: .; d_call: .; cdr3_length: 13; cdr3_nt: TGTGCCAGCAGCCCATTCGGGAGCCATGAAGCTTTCTTT; cdr3_aa: CASSPFGSHEAFF
j_call: TRBJ1-1; v_call: TRBV7-9; clone_size: .; d_call: .; cdr3_length: 14; cdr3_nt: TGTGCCAGCAGCACAGGGTTAATGAACACTGAAGCTTTCTTT; cdr3_aa: CASSTGLMNTEAFF
j_call: TRBJ2-7; v_call: TRBV7-2; clone_size: few; d_call: .; cdr3_length: 13; cdr3_nt: TGTGCCAGCAGCTTGCCGGAGGTAGACGAGCAGTACTTC; cdr3_aa: CASSLPEVDEQYF
j_call: TRBJ2-7; v_call: TRBV5-8; clone_size: once; d_call: .; cdr3_length: 14; cdr3_nt: TGTGCCAGCAGCCGCGGACGGACAACCTACGAGCAGTACTTC; cdr3_aa: CASSRGRTTYEQYF
j_call: TRBJ2-7; v_call: TRBV4-3; clone_size: .; d_call: .; cdr3_length: 18; cdr3_nt: TGCGCCAGCAGCCAAGACAATAAGGAACTAGTTCTACTCTACGAGCAGTACTTC; cdr3_aa: CASSQDNKELVLLYEQYF
j_call: TRBJ2-7; v_call: TRBV7-8; clone_size: .; d_call: .; cdr3_length: 14; cdr3_nt: TGTGCCAGCAGCCCTCGACCGGAGGTGAACGAGCAGTACTTC; cdr3_aa: CASSPRPEVNEQYF
j_call: TRBJ2-7; v_call: TRBV29-1; clone_size: .; d_call: .; cdr3_length: 14; cdr3_nt: TGCAGCGTTGAAGGAGGGGACATACCCTACGAGCAGTACTTC; cdr3_aa: CSVEGGDIPYEQYF
j_call: TRBJ2-7; v_call: TRBV7-9; clone_size: .; d_call: TRBD1; cdr3_length: 15; cdr3_nt: TGTGCCAGCAGCTCCGGACGACAGGGGGCGTTCGAGCAGTACTTC; cdr3_aa: CASSSGRQGAFEQYF